This T cell receptor (beta chain) is from a study of CD8 T cells in ankylosing spondylitis. Findings of the study overall: Made up of 7 to 9 highly homologous variants, a TCR beta motif appeared characteristic of ankylosing spondylitis blood.

This clonotype was counted many times. Its matching antigen is unknown. TCRdb used MiXCR to reprocess the 5' RACE reads, holding one entry per CDR3 protein. The data hold roughly 7,300 distinct CDR3 sequences, with roughly 7.7% observed a single time. The source material was blood, either unsorted or a sorted T cell fraction (not recorded which). The sequence was obtained from a male donor with ankylosing spondylitis or in good health (not recorded which).

The CDR3 coding sequence is TGTGCCAGCAGCGAGGGTTGGGGGGGGATAGAAGACTATGGCTACACCTTC. This sequence encodes CASSEGWGGIEDYGYTF. This chain joins TRBV9 and TRBJ1-2; possible D gene TRBD1, 5 bases. Germline CDR1 is SGDLS and CDR2 is YYNGEE. CDR3 length: 17 residues. V dropped 3 bases and J dropped 3 bases, with 21 bases sitting between them.